Below, one T cell receptor beta chain is given with its context. Its antigen is unidentified. The data were taken from a study of T cell responses to AZD1222 COVID-19 vaccine. Study outcomes and limitations: Spike regions recognized by vaccine-associated CD4 TCRs spanned the protein, led by 160-218 and 743-854. Baseline seropositives among AZD1222 recipients totaled only six or seven.

Here immunoSEQ multiplex PCR was the method, and the copy in TCRdb shows in-frame clones only, minus some. This sample carries about 120,000 clones, 85% to 95% of them seen once, and the ten largest clones take more than 4.5%. The CDR3 covers 15 residues. V dropped 6 bases and J dropped 0; count of bases not matched to a gene: 8. Germline assignment: CDR1 MNHEY and CDR2 SMNVEV (reference sequence). The chain combines TRBV27 with TRBJ2-7, with 7 positions matching TRBD2. The source material was peripheral blood, sampled 28 days after the second AZD1222 dose. This clonotype was obtained from an adult who received the AZD1222 COVID-19 vaccine. The CDR3 is CASRSSSGFSYEQYF. DNA of the CDR3: TGTGCCAGCAGGAGCTCTAGCGGCTTCTCCTACGAGCAGTACTTC.